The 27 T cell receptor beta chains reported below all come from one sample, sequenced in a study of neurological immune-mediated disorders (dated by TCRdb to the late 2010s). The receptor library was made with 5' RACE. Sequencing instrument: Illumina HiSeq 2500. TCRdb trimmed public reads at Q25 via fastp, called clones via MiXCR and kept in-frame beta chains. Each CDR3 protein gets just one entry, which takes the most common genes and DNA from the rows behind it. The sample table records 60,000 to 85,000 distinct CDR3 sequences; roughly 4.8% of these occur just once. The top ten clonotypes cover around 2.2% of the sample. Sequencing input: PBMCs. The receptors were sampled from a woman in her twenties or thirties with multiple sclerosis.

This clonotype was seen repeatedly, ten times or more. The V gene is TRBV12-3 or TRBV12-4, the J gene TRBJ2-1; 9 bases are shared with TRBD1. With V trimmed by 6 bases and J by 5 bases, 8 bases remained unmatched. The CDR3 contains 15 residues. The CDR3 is CASSLGQGLDNEQFF. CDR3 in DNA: TGTGCCAGCAGCCTTGGACAGGGGTTGGACAATGAGCAGTTCTTC.

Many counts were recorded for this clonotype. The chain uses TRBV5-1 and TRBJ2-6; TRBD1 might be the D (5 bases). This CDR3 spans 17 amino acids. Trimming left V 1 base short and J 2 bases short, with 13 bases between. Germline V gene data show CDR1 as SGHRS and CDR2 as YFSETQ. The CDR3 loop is CASSLLSQGTGANVLTF. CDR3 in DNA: TGCGCCAGCAGCTTGTTGTCCCAGGGTACTGGGGCCAACGTCCTGACTTTC. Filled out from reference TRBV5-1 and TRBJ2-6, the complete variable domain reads KAGVTQTPRYLIKTRGQQVTLSCSPISGHRSVSWYQQTPGQGLQFLFEYFSETQRNKGNFPGRFSGRQFSNSRSEMNVSTLELGDSALYLCASSLLSQGTGANVLTFGAGSRLTVL.

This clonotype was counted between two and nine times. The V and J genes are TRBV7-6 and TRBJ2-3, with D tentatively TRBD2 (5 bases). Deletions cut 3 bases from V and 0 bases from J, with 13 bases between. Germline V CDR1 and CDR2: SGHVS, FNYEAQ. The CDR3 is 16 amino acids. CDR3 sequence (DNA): TGTGCCAGCAGCTTCGGTGAGCGGAGTAGCACAGATACGCAGTATTTT. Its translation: CASSFGERSSTDTQYF.

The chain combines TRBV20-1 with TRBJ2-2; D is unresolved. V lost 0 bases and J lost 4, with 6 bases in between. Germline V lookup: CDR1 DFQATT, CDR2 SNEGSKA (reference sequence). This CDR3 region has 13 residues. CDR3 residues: CSARDISTGELFF. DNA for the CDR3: TGCAGTGCTAGAGATATAAGCACCGGGGAGCTGTTTTTT.

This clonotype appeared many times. The CDR3 region has the DNA TGTGCCAGCAGCCGAACGGGGGTGAACATTCAGTACTTC. Translation: CASSRTGVNIQYF. The chain combines TRBV3-1 with TRBJ2-4; possibly TRBD2 for D (6 bases). Germline V gene lookup returns CDR1 LGHDT and CDR2 YNNKEL (reference sequence). Trimming removed 4 bases from V and 7 bases from J, with 11 bases in between. CDR3 length: 13 residues.

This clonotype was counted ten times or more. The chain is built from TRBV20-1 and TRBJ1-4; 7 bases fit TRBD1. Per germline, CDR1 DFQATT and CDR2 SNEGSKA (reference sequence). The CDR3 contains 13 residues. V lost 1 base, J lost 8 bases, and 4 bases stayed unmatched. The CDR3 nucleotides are TGCAGTGCTAGAGCGGGGACAGAAGAAAAACTGTTTTTT. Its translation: CSARAGTEEKLFF.

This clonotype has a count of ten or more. The chain's CDR3 is CASSLDTGLAPFF. In DNA form, the CDR3 reads TGTGCCAGCAGCTTAGATACGGGACTAGCTCCATTCTTC. The chain employs TRBV11-2 and TRBJ2-1, with 9 bases matching TRBD2. This CDR3 contains 13 residues. The V and J ends lost 0 bases and 16 bases, in that order; junction bases with no gene match: 7. Germline values: CDR1 SGHAT, CDR2 FQNNGV.

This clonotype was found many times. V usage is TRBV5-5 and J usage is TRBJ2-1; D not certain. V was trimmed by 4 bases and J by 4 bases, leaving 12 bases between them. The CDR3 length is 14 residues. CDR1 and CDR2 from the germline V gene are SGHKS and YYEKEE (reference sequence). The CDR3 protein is CASSHLNGYNEQFF. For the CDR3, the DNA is TGTGCCAGCAGCCACCTGAACGGATACAATGAGCAGTTCTTC.

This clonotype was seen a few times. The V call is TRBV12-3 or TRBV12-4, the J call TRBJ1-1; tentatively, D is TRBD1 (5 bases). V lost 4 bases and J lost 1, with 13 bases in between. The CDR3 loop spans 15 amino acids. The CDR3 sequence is CASSSRPGGNTEAFF. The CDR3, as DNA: TGTGCCAGCAGTTCACGGCCGGGGGGGAACACTGAAGCTTTCTTT.

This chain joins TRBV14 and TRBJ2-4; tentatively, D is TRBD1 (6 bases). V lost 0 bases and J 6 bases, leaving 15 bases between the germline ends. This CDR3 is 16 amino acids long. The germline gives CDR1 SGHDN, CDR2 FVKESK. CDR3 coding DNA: TGTGCCAGCAGCCAAGATCCCGCAGGGGCTCGAAACATTCAGTACTTC. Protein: CASSQDPAGARNIQYF.

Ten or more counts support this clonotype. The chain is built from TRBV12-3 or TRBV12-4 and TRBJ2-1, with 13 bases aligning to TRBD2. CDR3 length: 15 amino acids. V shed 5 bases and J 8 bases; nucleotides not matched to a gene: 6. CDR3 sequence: CASSRLAGGIDEQFF. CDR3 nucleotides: TGTGCCAGCAGTCGACTAGCGGGGGGTATTGATGAGCAGTTCTTC.

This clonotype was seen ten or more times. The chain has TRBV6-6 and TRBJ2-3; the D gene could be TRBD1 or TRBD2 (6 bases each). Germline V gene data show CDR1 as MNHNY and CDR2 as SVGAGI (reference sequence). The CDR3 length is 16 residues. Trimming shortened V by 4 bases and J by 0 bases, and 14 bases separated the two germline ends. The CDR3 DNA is TGTGCCAGCAGTTCTTGGGGGGCGGGTAGCACAGATACGCAGTATTTT. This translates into CASSSWGAGSTDTQYF.

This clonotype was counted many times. The CDR3 sequence is CASSYWAGVNTGELFF. For the CDR3, the DNA is TGTGCCAGCAGTTACTGGGCAGGGGTCAATACCGGGGAGCTGTTTTTT. The chain is built from TRBV6-5 and TRBJ2-2; weak D call: TRBD1 (6 bases). The CDR3 loop spans 16 amino acids. Germline CDR1 reads MNHEY; CDR2 reads SVGAGI. Trimming removed 1 base at V and 5 bases at J, with 14 bases between.

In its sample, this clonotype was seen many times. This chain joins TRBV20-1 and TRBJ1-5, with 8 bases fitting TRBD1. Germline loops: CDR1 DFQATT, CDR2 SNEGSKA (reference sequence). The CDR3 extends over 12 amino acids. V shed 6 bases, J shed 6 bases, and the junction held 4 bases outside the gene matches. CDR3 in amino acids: CSARQGTQPQHF. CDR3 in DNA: TGCAGTGCCAGACAGGGGACTCAGCCCCAGCATTTT.

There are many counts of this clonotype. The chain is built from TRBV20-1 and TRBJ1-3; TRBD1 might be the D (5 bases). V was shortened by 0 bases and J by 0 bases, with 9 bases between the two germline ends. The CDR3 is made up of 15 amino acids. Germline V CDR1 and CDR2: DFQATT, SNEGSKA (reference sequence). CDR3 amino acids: CSARDGGGSGNTIYF. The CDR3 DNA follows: TGCAGTGCTAGAGATGGCGGGGGCTCTGGAAACACCATATATTTT.

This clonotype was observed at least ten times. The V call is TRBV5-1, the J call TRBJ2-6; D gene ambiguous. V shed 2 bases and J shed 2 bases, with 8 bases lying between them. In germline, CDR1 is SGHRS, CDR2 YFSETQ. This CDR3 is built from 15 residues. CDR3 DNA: TGCGCCAGCAGCTTAAAAGAGACTGGGGCCAACGTCCTGACTTTC. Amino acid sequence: CASSLKETGANVLTF.

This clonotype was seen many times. The CDR3 DNA reads as TGCGCCAGCAGCCAAGTTATCGGGAATTACGAGCAGTACTTC. Protein product: CASSQVIGNYEQYF. The chain couples TRBV4-1 to TRBJ2-7, with D possibly matching TRBD2 (5 bases). Trimming pared 1 base from V and 4 bases from J, leaving 11 bases between. Germline CDR1 and CDR2: MGHRA and YSYEKL. This CDR3 contains 14 residues.

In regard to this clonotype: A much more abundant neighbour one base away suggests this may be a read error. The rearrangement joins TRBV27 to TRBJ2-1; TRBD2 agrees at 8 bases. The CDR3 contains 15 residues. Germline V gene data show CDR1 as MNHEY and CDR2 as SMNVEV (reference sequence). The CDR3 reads CVSSLVAGFYNEQFF. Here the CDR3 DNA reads TGTGTCAGCAGTTTGGTAGCGGGGTTTTACAATGAGCAGTTCTTC.

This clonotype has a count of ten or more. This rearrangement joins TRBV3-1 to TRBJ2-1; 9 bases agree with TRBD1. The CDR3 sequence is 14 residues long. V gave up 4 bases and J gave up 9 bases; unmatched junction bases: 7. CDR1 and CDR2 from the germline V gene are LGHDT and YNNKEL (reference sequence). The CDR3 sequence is CASSRQGVKGEQFF. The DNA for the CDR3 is TGTGCCAGCAGCCGACAGGGGGTGAAGGGTGAGCAGTTCTTC.

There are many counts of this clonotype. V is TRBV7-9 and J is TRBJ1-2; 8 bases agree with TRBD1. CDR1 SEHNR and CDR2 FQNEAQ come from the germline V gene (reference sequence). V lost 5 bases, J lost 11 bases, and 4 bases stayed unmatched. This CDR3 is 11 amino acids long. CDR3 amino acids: CASSLDRGYTF. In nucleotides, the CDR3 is TGTGCCAGCAGCCTCGACAGGGGTTACACCTTC. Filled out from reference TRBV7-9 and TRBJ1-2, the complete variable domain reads DTGVSQNPRHKITKRGQNVTFRCDPISEHNRLYWYRQTLGQGPEFLTYFQNEAQLEKSRLLSDRFSAERPKGSFSTLEIQRTEQGDSAMYLCASSLDRGYTFGSGTRLTVV.

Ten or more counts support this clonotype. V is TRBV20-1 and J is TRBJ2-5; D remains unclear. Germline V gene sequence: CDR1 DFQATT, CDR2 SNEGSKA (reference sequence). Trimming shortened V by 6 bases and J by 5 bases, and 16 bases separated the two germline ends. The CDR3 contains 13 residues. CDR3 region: CSANPGQAETQYF. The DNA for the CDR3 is TGCAGTGCCAACCCGGGCCAGGCCGAGACCCAGTACTTC.

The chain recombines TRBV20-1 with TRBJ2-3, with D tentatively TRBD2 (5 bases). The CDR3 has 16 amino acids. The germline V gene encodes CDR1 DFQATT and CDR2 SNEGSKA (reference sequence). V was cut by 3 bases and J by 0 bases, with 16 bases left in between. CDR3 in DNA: TGCAGTGCTAGTCATGGCGGGTCCCGAAGCACAGATACGCAGTATTTT. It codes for CSASHGGSRSTDTQYF.

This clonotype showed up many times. Written as DNA, the CDR3 is TGTGCCAGCTCACCACCGGGACGGCAAGAGACCCAGTACTTC. This sequence encodes CASSPPGRQETQYF. The J gene is TRBJ2-5, the V gene TRBV18; D could derive from TRBD1 or TRBD2 (5 bases each). Trimming stripped 0 bases from V and 2 bases from J, with 7 bases between. Germline V gives CDR1 KGHSH, CDR2 LQKENI. The CDR3 is 14 residues long.

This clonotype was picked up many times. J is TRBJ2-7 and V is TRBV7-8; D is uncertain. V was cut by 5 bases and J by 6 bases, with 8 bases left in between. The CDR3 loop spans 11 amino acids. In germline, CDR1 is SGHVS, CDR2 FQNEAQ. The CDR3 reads CASSHTGEQYF. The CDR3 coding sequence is TGTGCCAGCAGCCATACGGGCGAGCAGTACTTC.

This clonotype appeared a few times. CDR3 nucleotide sequence: TGCGCCAGCAGGCGGACAGCCCTCAACACTGAAGCTTTCTTT. Translating it yields CASRRTALNTEAFF. The V gene is TRBV5-1, the J gene TRBJ1-1; the D gene is possibly TRBD1 (6 bases). Trimming removed 5 bases from V and 2 bases from J, with 13 bases in between. Germline-derived CDR1 and CDR2 are SGHRS and YFSETQ. The CDR3 is 14 amino acids.

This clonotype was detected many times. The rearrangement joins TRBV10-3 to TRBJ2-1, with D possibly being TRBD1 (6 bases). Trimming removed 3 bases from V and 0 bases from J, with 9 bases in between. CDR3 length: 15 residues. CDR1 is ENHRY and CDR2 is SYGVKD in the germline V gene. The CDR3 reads CAISEDRSSYNEQFF. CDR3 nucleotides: TGTGCCATCAGTGAAGACAGGAGCTCCTACAATGAGCAGTTCTTC.

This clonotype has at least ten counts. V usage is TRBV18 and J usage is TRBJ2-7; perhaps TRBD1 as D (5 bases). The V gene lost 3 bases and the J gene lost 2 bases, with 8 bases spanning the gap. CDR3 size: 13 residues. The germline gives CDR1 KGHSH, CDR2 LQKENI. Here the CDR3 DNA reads TGTGCCAGCTCACCCCGACAGACCTACGAGCAGTACTTC. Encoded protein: CASSPRQTYEQYF.